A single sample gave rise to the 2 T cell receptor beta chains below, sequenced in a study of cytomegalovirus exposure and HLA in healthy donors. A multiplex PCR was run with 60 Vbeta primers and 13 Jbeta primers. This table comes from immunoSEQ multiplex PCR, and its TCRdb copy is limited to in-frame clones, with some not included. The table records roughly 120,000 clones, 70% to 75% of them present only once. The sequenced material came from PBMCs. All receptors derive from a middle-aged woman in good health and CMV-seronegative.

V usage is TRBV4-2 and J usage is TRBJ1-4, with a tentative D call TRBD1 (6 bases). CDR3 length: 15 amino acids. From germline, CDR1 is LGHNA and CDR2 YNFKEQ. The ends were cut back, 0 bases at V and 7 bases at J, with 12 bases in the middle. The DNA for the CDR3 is TGTGCCAGCAGCCAAGATTGGGGGCAGGGTGAAAAACTGTTTTTT. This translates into CASSQDWGQGEKLFF.

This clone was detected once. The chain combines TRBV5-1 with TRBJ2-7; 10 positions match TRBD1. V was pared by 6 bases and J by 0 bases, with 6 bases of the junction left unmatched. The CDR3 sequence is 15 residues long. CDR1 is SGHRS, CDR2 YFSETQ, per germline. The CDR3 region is CASNQGQGSSYEQYF. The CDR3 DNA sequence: TGCGCCAGCAACCAGGGACAGGGGAGCTCCTACGAGCAGTACTTC. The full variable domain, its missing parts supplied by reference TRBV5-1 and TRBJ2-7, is KAGVTQTPRYLIKTRGQQVTLSCSPISGHRSVSWYQQTPGQGLQFLFEYFSETQRNKGNFPGRFSGRQFSNSRSEMNVSTLELGDSALYLCASNQGQGSSYEQYFGPGTRLTVT.